The clone carrying this T cell receptor (beta chain) appeared many times. Its target is unknown. Unique molecular identifiers were added to individual cDNA molecules. Using its own MiXCR run on the 5' RACE reads, TCRdb lists one record per CDR3 protein. The sample holds tens of thousands of distinct CDR3 sequences, roughly 5.4% seen once. These data come from a study of early T cells in non-severe SARS-CoV-2 infection. In the study overall: Investigators sequenced bulk RNA drawn from unsorted whole blood, and chains remained unpaired.

Germline V gene sequence: CDR1 SGHAT, CDR2 FQNNGV. The CDR3 loop spans 16 amino acids. V lost 1 base and J 4 bases, leaving 15 bases between the germline ends. Study conclusions and caveats: The VDJdb matching leaned toward anti-spike CD8 responses and overlooked private and CD4 specificities.

The receptor's source is an adult who was a healthcare worker with PCR-confirmed SARS-CoV-2 infection or an uninfected control (not recorded which). The sample comprised whole blood. The V and J genes are TRBV11-2 and TRBJ2-3; no firm D call. The CDR3: CASSLGLGRMPDTQYF. As DNA, the CDR3 is TGTGCCAGCAGCTTAGGTCTCGGTCGTATGCCAGATACGCAGTATTTT.